This record concerns one T cell receptor beta chain sequence. Its matching antigen is unknown. This specimen belongs to a study of a mutant IDH1 vaccine in newly diagnosed glioma. Background on the study: Each patient was administered eight vaccinations, scheduled in weeks 1, 3, 5, 7, 11, 15, 19 and 23. Most had both radiotherapy and temozolomide beforehand; others had only one.

Profiling relied on immunoSEQ multiplex PCR, and the TCRdb table lists in-frame clones only, not all of them. The sample includes around 31,000 clones, around 90% of them seen just once. The time point here: week 11, during vaccination. Doses of 300 ug of mutant IDH1 20-mer peptide were given with topical imiquimod. The donors had new WHO grade 3 or 4 astrocytomas; these were IDH1-mutant and ATRX-lost. The study, taken as a whole, reports: Vaccination induced immune responses in 93.3% of patients.

This material consisted of PBMCs, taken from a glioma patient whose treatment included an IDH1 peptide vaccine. The sequence derives from a man younger than 35 with glioma.

The CDR3 coding sequence is TGTGCCAGCAGCTTCCTGACAGCGAACACTGAAGCTTTCTTT. Protein product: CASSFLTANTEAFF. The V gene is TRBV7-9, the J gene TRBJ1-1, with a tentative D call TRBD1 (5 bases). The germline CDR1 and CDR2 sequences are SEHNR and FQNEAQ (reference sequence). Trimming took 3 bases from V and 1 from J, leaving 9 bases between them. This CDR3 has 14 amino acids.